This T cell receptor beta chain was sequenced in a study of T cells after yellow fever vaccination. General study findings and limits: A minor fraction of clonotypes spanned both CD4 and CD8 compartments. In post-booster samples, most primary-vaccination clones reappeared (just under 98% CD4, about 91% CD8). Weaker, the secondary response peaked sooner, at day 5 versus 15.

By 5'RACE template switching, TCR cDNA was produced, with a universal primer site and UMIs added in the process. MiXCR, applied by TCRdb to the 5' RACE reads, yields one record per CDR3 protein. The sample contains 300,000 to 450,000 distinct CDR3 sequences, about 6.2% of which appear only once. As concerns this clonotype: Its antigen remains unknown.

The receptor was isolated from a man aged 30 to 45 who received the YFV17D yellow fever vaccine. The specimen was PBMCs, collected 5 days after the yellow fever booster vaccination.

The CDR3 bases are TGCGCCAGCAGCTGGGGACTAGCGGGGAACACCGGGGAGCTGTTTTTT. Protein product: CASSWGLAGNTGELFF. The chain employs TRBV5-1 and TRBJ2-2; 12 bases fit TRBD2. CDR1 SGHRS and CDR2 YFSETQ come from the germline V gene. This CDR3 has 16 amino acids. Germline trimming cut 3 bases from V and 1 base from J; bases unmatched to any gene: 1.